The rows below give T cell receptor beta chains drawn from one sample of a study of blood T cell repertoires in COVID-19. Profiling relied on immunoSEQ multiplex PCR, and the TCRdb table lists in-frame clones only, not all of them. The data show 490,000 or so clones, roughly nine tenths seen once. Sequenced: PBMCs or T cells enriched from blood (not recorded which). The receptors here all came from a woman in her fifties or sixties who had recovered from COVID-19. The CDR3 runs from the conserved cysteine through the conserved F or W. The D gene is left open where the match is weak. A clone size is listed for some rows: how often the clone was seen (once, few, many), or a class if it is expanded.

V gene: TRBV29-1; J gene: TRBJ2-3; D gene: NA; clone size: NA; CDR3 length: 12; CDR3 protein: CSVVQATDTQYF; CDR3 DNA: TGCAGCGTTGTGCAGGCCACAGATACGCAGTATTTT
V gene: TRBV29-1; J gene: TRBJ1-2; D gene: NA; clone size: NA; CDR3 length: 11; CDR3 protein: CSVAGSYGYTF; CDR3 DNA: TGCAGCGTTGCCGGGAGTTATGGCTACACCTTC
V gene: TRBV5-5; J gene: TRBJ1-2; D gene: NA; clone size: NA; CDR3 length: 15; CDR3 protein: CASSLQGTANYGYTF; CDR3 DNA: TGTGCCAGCAGCTTACAGGGAACGGCTAACTATGGCTACACCTTC
V gene: TRBV7-2; J gene: TRBJ1-6; D gene: NA; clone size: few; CDR3 length: 13; CDR3 protein: CASSSSYNSPLHF; CDR3 DNA: TGTGCCAGCTCCAGCTCCTATAATTCACCCCTCCACTTT
V gene: TRBV9; J gene: TRBJ2-5; D gene: TRBD1; clone size: NA; CDR3 length: 14; CDR3 protein: CASSLRQGGETQYF; CDR3 DNA: TGTGCCAGCAGCCTTCGACAGGGGGGTGAGACCCAGTACTTC
V gene: TRBV3-1/TRBV3-2; J gene: TRBJ2-7; D gene: NA; clone size: NA; CDR3 length: 13; CDR3 protein: CASSGWAAGEQYF; CDR3 DNA: TGTGCCAGCAGCGGTTGGGCAGCCGGCGAGCAGTACTTC
V gene: TRBV27; J gene: TRBJ1-5; D gene: NA; clone size: NA; CDR3 length: 13; CDR3 protein: CASSLTGNQPQHF; CDR3 DNA: TGTGCCAGCAGTTTAACAGGGAACCAGCCCCAGCATTTT
V gene: TRBV6-5; J gene: TRBJ2-2; D gene: TRBD2; clone size: NA; CDR3 length: 15; CDR3 protein: CASSNPGLVAGELFF; CDR3 DNA: TGTGCCAGCAGTAACCCGGGACTAGTTGCCGGGGAGCTGTTTTTT
V gene: TRBV30; J gene: TRBJ1-2; D gene: NA; clone size: NA; CDR3 length: 12; CDR3 protein: CAWSVTSYGYTF; CDR3 DNA: TGTGCCTGGAGTGTTACCAGCTATGGCTACACCTTC
V gene: TRBV6-5; J gene: TRBJ1-1; D gene: TRBD1; clone size: NA; CDR3 length: 14; CDR3 protein: CASSLTTGGTEAFF; CDR3 DNA: TGTGCCAGCAGTCTTACTACAGGGGGGACTGAAGCTTTCTTT
V gene: TRBV3-1/TRBV3-2; J gene: TRBJ1-3; D gene: NA; clone size: NA; CDR3 length: 15; CDR3 protein: CASSQGSISGNTIYF; CDR3 DNA: TGTGCCAGCAGCCAAGGGAGTATCTCTGGAAACACCATATATTTT
V gene: TRBV10-3; J gene: TRBJ1-5; D gene: TRBD1; clone size: NA; CDR3 length: 18; CDR3 protein: CAISESGLGQGVAKPQHF; CDR3 DNA: TGTGCCATCAGTGAGTCAGGGCTTGGACAGGGGGTGGCTAAGCCCCAGCATTTT
V gene: TRBV5-6; J gene: TRBJ2-6; D gene: TRBD2; clone size: NA; CDR3 length: 18; CDR3 protein: CASSLRLAGLSGANVLTF; CDR3 DNA: TGTGCCAGCAGCCTACGACTAGCGGGGCTCTCAGGGGCCAACGTCCTGACTTTC
V gene: TRBV6-5; J gene: TRBJ1-5; D gene: NA; clone size: NA; CDR3 length: 14; CDR3 protein: CASSYMQDIQPQHF; CDR3 DNA: TGTGCCAGCAGTTACATGCAGGATATTCAGCCCCAGCATTTT
V gene: TRBV5-1; J gene: TRBJ2-3; D gene: TRBD2; clone size: few; CDR3 length: 19; CDR3 protein: CASSPGLAGGQKTTDTQYF; CDR3 DNA: TGCGCCAGCAGCCCGGGACTAGCGGGGGGGCAAAAGACCACAGATACGCAGTATTTT
V gene: TRBV28; J gene: TRBJ1-5; D gene: TRBD1; clone size: NA; CDR3 length: 18; CDR3 protein: CASSRTGALEGRNQPQHF; CDR3 DNA: TGTGCCAGCAGCCGGACAGGGGCCCTTGAGGGTCGCAATCAGCCCCAGCATTTT
V gene: TRBV4-1; J gene: TRBJ1-1; D gene: NA; clone size: few; CDR3 length: 19; CDR3 protein: CASSQDRISPLLMNTEAFF; CDR3 DNA: TGCGCCAGCAGCCAAGATAGGATCTCCCCACTACTGATGAACACTGAAGCTTTCTTT
V gene: TRBV4-1; J gene: TRBJ2-5; D gene: TRBD1; clone size: NA; CDR3 length: 15; CDR3 protein: CASSQAGTGRETQYF; CDR3 DNA: TGCGCCAGCAGCCAGGCCGGGACAGGGAGGGAGACCCAGTACTTC
V gene: TRBV5-1; J gene: TRBJ2-3; D gene: NA; clone size: NA; CDR3 length: 15; CDR3 protein: CASSFIEGTSSLKYF; CDR3 DNA: TGCGCCAGCAGCTTCATAGAGGGGACATCAAGTTTGAAGTATTTT
V gene: TRBV7-2; J gene: TRBJ2-7; D gene: NA; clone size: NA; CDR3 length: 16; CDR3 protein: CASSFGGNVVKGEQYF; CDR3 DNA: TGTGCCAGCAGCTTTGGAGGTAACGTTGTAAAGGGCGAGCAGTACTTC
V gene: TRBV5-1; J gene: TRBJ2-2; D gene: TRBD1; clone size: NA; CDR3 length: 18; CDR3 protein: CASSLLTGQGANTGELFF; CDR3 DNA: TGCGCCAGCAGCTTACTAACCGGACAGGGCGCGAACACCGGGGAGCTGTTTTTT
V gene: TRBV19; J gene: TRBJ1-1; D gene: NA; clone size: NA; CDR3 length: 13; CDR3 protein: CASSSSGRTEAFF; CDR3 DNA: TGTGCCAGTAGCTCCTCGGGGAGGACTGAAGCTTTCTTT
V gene: TRBV18; J gene: TRBJ1-2; D gene: NA; clone size: NA; CDR3 length: 14; CDR3 protein: CASSPVSSSWGYTF; CDR3 DNA: TGTGCCAGCTCACCAGTGTCAAGCTCGTGGGGCTACACCTTC
V gene: TRBV24-1; J gene: TRBJ2-5; D gene: TRBD2; clone size: NA; CDR3 length: 16; CDR3 protein: CATSQGLAGGQETQYF; CDR3 DNA: TGTGCCACCAGCCAAGGACTAGCGGGGGGACAAGAGACCCAGTACTTC
V gene: TRBV12-5; J gene: TRBJ1-5; D gene: TRBD1; clone size: NA; CDR3 length: 15; CDR3 protein: CASGLGQATFSPQHF; CDR3 DNA: TGTGCTAGTGGTTTAGGACAGGCCACGTTTTCACCCCAGCATTTT
V gene: TRBV3-1/TRBV3-2; J gene: TRBJ2-2; D gene: NA; clone size: NA; CDR3 length: 13; CDR3 protein: CASSRVVPGELFF; CDR3 DNA: TGTGCCAGCAGCCGCGTGGTACCCGGGGAGCTGTTTTTT
V gene: TRBV30; J gene: TRBJ2-1; D gene: NA; clone size: NA; CDR3 length: 16; CDR3 protein: CAWSVQGGGPYNEQFF; CDR3 DNA: TGTGCCTGGAGTGTACAGGGCGGGGGCCCCTACAATGAGCAGTTCTTC
V gene: TRBV19; J gene: TRBJ2-7; D gene: NA; clone size: NA; CDR3 length: 14; CDR3 protein: CASSPRVNSYEQYF; CDR3 DNA: TGTGCCAGTAGCCCAAGAGTAAACTCCTACGAGCAGTACTTC
V gene: TRBV11-2; J gene: TRBJ2-1; D gene: TRBD2; clone size: NA; CDR3 length: 15; CDR3 protein: CASSFSGGAYNEQFF; CDR3 DNA: TGTGCCAGCAGCTTCAGCGGGGGGGCCTACAATGAGCAGTTCTTC
V gene: TRBV4-1; J gene: TRBJ1-3; D gene: NA; clone size: NA; CDR3 length: 15; CDR3 protein: CASSQRDFSGNTIYF; CDR3 DNA: TGCGCCAGCAGCCAGAGGGATTTCTCTGGAAACACCATATATTTT
V gene: TRBV6-1; J gene: TRBJ1-6; D gene: NA; clone size: NA; CDR3 length: 16; CDR3 protein: CASSERSGDTDSPLHF; CDR3 DNA: TGTGCCAGCAGTGAAAGGTCTGGGGACACTGATTCACCCCTCCACTTT
V gene: TRBV6-5; J gene: TRBJ1-2; D gene: NA; clone size: NA; CDR3 length: 14; CDR3 protein: CASSYGGLNYGYTF; CDR3 DNA: TGTGCCAGCAGTTACGGGGGCCTTAACTATGGCTACACCTTC
V gene: TRBV24-1; J gene: TRBJ1-2; D gene: NA; clone size: NA; CDR3 length: 16; CDR3 protein: CATSSSAGDFNYGYTF; CDR3 DNA: TGTGCCACCAGTTCCTCCGCGGGGGATTTTAACTATGGCTACACCTTC